The 23 T cell receptor beta chains below come from one sample, sequenced in a study of cytomegalovirus exposure and HLA in healthy donors (dated by TCRdb to the late 2010s). Library preparation employed the immunoSEQ multiplex PCR assay. A mixture of 60 forward primers for TCR Vbeta segments and 13 reverse primers for TCR Jbeta segments was used in the multiplex PCR. The table was pulled from immuneACCESS by TCRdb, which kept in-frame rearrangements only. Such tables lose some clones; where checked, under half of the loss comes from unresolved V genes, and the rest has no known cause. The sample records around 180,000 clones, approximately 78% of which are singletons. The ten largest clonotypes hold around 13% of the sample. The sequenced material came from PBMCs. The receptors were gathered from a woman aged 45-65 years in good health and CMV-seropositive.

The chain couples TRBV7-3 to TRBJ1-2; a weak D match, TRBD1 (5 bases). The CDR3 sequence is 15 residues long. V lost 1 base, J lost 4 bases, and 13 bases lay in between. Germline assignment: CDR1 SGHTA and CDR2 FQGTGA. CDR3 sequence reads: CASSLSGGLGYGYTF. DNA for the CDR3: TGTGCCAGCAGCTTAAGCGGGGGACTCGGCTATGGCTACACCTTC.

V is TRBV18 and J is TRBJ1-5; D might be TRBD1 (6 bases). CDR1 is KGHSH, CDR2 LQKENI, per germline. The CDR3 covers 15 residues. V was cut by 3 bases and J by 2 bases, with 11 bases left in between. The CDR3 region has the DNA TGTGCCAGCTCACCTACCAGGGGTGGCAATCAGCCCCAGCATTTT. Protein sequence: CASSPTRGGNQPQHF. The variable domain in full, with the rest retrieved from reference TRBV18 and TRBJ1-5, is NAGVMQNPRHLVRRRGQEARLRCSPMKGHSHVYWYRQLPEEGLKFMVYLQKENIIDESGMPKERFSAEFPKEGPSILRIQQVVRGDSAAYFCASSPTRGGNQPQHFGDGTRLSIL.

The gene calls are TRBV18 and TRBJ1-2; D may be TRBD1 (6 bases). In germline, CDR1 is KGHSH, CDR2 LQKENI. Trimming shortened V by 0 bases and J by 0 bases, and 8 bases separated the two germline ends. The CDR3 runs 15 residues. The CDR3 DNA reads as TGTGCCAGCTCACCACCGGGGGCGGCTAACTATGGCTACACCTTC. Protein: CASSPPGAANYGYTF.

The chain combines TRBV11-1 with TRBJ2-7, with 10 bases lining up with TRBD1. This CDR3 contains 15 residues. V trimming: 6 bases; J trimming: 2 bases; junction bases outside the gene matches: 7. CDR1 is SGHAT and CDR2 is FQDESV in the germline V gene (reference sequence). The CDR3 nucleotides read TGTGCCAGCAGTCAACCGGGACAGGGGACCTACGAGCAGTACTTC. Protein: CASSQPGQGTYEQYF.

This clone was seen more than once but under ten times. The J gene is TRBJ1-2, the V gene TRBV6-1; D is perhaps TRBD1 (5 bases). Looked up from germline, CDR1 is MNHNS and CDR2 is SASEGT. CDR3 length equals 15 residues. Trimming left V 2 bases short and J 3 bases short, with 13 bases between. CDR3 loop: CASSEIFGGDYGYTF. CDR3 coding DNA: TGTGCCAGCAGTGAAATATTCGGGGGGGACTATGGCTACACCTTC.

V gene TRBV19 combines with J gene TRBJ1-5; D uncertain. This CDR3 region has 14 residues. Germline-derived CDR1 and CDR2 are LNHDA and SQIVND (reference sequence). The V and J ends lost 6 bases and 1 base respectively, with 10 bases between them. CDR3 sequence reads: CASREEPSNQPQHF. Written as DNA, the CDR3 is TGTGCCAGTAGGGAGGAACCAAGCAATCAGCCCCAGCATTTT.

This clone was seen a few times. This chain uses TRBV21-1 with TRBJ1-2. TRBV21-1 is a recognized pseudogene. The CDR3 is made up of 13 amino acids. This CDR3 is CASRPQRGYGYTF. In nucleotides, the CDR3 is TGTGCCAGCAGGCCCCAGCGGGGCTATGGCTACACCTTC.

In DNA, the CDR3 is TGTGCCAGCAGCTTCGGACAGGTTAACTATGGCTACACCTTC. Protein sequence: CASSFGQVNYGYTF. The chain couples TRBV7-2 to TRBJ1-2; 7 bases map to TRBD1. V lost 3 bases, J lost 1 base, and 2 bases stayed unmatched. Germline V lookup: CDR1 SGHTA, CDR2 FQGNSA. The CDR3 totals 14 residues.

This clone was seen more than once but under ten times. This chain joins TRBV4-1 and TRBJ2-1; 11 bases align to TRBD2. Germline V gives CDR1 MGHRA, CDR2 YSYEKL. This CDR3 comprises 14 residues. Germline trimming cut 5 bases from V and 9 bases from J; bases unmatched to any gene: 6. The CDR3 is CASSGSGGAVEQFF. The CDR3 DNA reads TGCGCCAGCAGCGGTAGCGGGGGGGCTGTTGAGCAGTTCTTC.

The V call is TRBV7-9, the J call TRBJ1-5, with TRBD1 matching over 10 bases. CDR1 SEHNR and CDR2 FQNEAQ come from the germline V gene (reference sequence). This CDR3 region has 16 residues. V lost 2 bases to trimming and J lost 3 bases; unmatched junction nucleotides: 4. CDR3 region: CASSLTGTGANQPQHF. DNA for the CDR3: TGTGCCAGCAGCTTAACCGGGACAGGGGCCAATCAGCCCCAGCATTTT.

The chain joins TRBV6-5 to TRBJ2-1; 7 bases fit TRBD1. The V and J ends lost 6 bases and 5 bases, in that order; junction bases with no gene match: 4. Germline V gene lookup returns CDR1 MNHEY and CDR2 SVGAGI. The CDR3 is 13 amino acids. The CDR3 loop is CASSLGQNNEQFF. The CDR3 region has the DNA TGTGCCAGCAGCCTGGGACAGAACAATGAGCAGTTCTTC.

This chain connects TRBV2 to TRBJ1-6; the D is unclear. The germline V gene encodes CDR1 SNHLY and CDR2 FYNNEI. Trimming left V 4 bases short and J 6 bases short, with 7 bases between. This CDR3 region has 13 residues. This CDR3 is CASSGESNSPLHF. In nucleotides, the CDR3 is TGTGCCAGCAGTGGGGAGAGTAATTCACCCCTCCACTTT.

The chain links TRBV18 to TRBJ2-3, with D perhaps matching TRBD2 (6 bases). Trimming left V 6 bases short and J 6 bases short, with 16 bases between. CDR1 KGHSH and CDR2 LQKENI come from the germline V gene. CDR3 length: 14 residues. The CDR3 DNA sequence: TGTGCCAGCTCCCCCGTTGGGGGGATGGATACGCAGTATTTT. Protein product: CASSPVGGMDTQYF.

This clone was observed a single time. This chain connects TRBV6-4 to TRBJ2-7; 8 bases fit TRBD1. Germline values: CDR1 MRHNA, CDR2 SNTAGT. The J segment lost 1 base and the V segment lost 2 bases, leaving 4 bases of the junction unmatched. The CDR3 spans 15 residues. CDR3 protein: CASSDKDRASYEQYF. The CDR3 DNA reads TGTGCCAGCAGTGACAAGGACAGGGCTTCCTACGAGCAGTACTTC.

The chain combines TRBV18 with TRBJ1-1; TRBD1 matches 9 bases. The CDR3 spans 13 residues. The germline V gene encodes CDR1 KGHSH and CDR2 LQKENI. The V segment lost 5 bases and the J segment 10 bases; nucleotides outside the gene matches: 8. The DNA for the CDR3 is TGTGCCAGCTCAATGGGACAGGGTGGAGGAGCTTTCTTT. This encodes CASSMGQGGGAFF.

The rearrangement links TRBV18 to TRBJ1-5; tentative D call: TRBD1 (5 bases). The CDR3 covers 14 residues. Per germline, CDR1 KGHSH and CDR2 LQKENI. Trimming took off 3 bases at V and 3 bases at J, with 9 bases between the two ends. The CDR3, as DNA: TGTGCCAGCTCACCCGACAGCTCCAATCAGCCCCAGCATTTT. It translates to CASSPDSSNQPQHF. The full variable domain, with the rest looked up from reference TRBV18 and TRBJ1-5, is NAGVMQNPRHLVRRRGQEARLRCSPMKGHSHVYWYRQLPEEGLKFMVYLQKENIIDESGMPKERFSAEFPKEGPSILRIQQVVRGDSAAYFCASSPDSSNQPQHFGDGTRLSIL.

In the case of this clone: Distinct nucleotide sequences in the sample also encode this CDR3. The V call is TRBV7-9, the J call TRBJ1-4; 9 nucleotides match TRBD1. The V gene's germline CDR1 is SEHNR and CDR2 FQNEAQ (reference sequence). This CDR3 spans 14 amino acids. The trim removed 5 bases at V and 5 bases at J, leaving 3 bases unmatched. The chain's CDR3 is CASSPGTGNEKLFF. DNA of the CDR3: TGTGCCAGCAGCCCCGGGACAGGGAATGAAAAACTGTTTTTT.

The chain couples TRBV4-1 to TRBJ2-7; D ambiguous. The CDR3 length is 17 residues. Per germline, CDR1 MGHRA and CDR2 YSYEKL. V was trimmed by 0 bases and J by 0 bases, leaving 15 bases between them. This chain's CDR3 is CASSQDWAPAISYEQYF. DNA for the CDR3: TGCGCCAGCAGCCAAGATTGGGCGCCGGCCATCTCCTACGAGCAGTACTTC.

V usage is TRBV4-1 and J usage is TRBJ1-3; possibly TRBD1 for D (6 bases). V was pared by 2 bases and J by 2 bases, with 13 bases between. The CDR3 runs 16 residues. Germline V lookup: CDR1 MGHRA, CDR2 YSYEKL. The DNA of the CDR3 is TGCGCCAGCAGCCAACCAACCAGGGGAGCTGGAAACACCATATATTTT. It yields the protein CASSQPTRGAGNTIYF.

The chain employs TRBV7-9 and TRBJ1-1; D perhaps matches TRBD1 (6 bases). Trimming removed 5 bases from V and 3 bases from J, with 10 bases in between. Germline V CDR1 and CDR2: SEHNR, FQNEAQ (reference sequence). The CDR3 extends over 13 amino acids. The DNA for the CDR3 is TGTGCCAGCAGCCGAGGGGGTGACACTGAAGCTTTCTTT. Translating gives CASSRGGDTEAFF.

The CDR3 nucleotides read TGCGCCAGCAGCTTGGGGGCGAGCTCCTACAATGAGCAGTTCTTC. This translates into CASSLGASSYNEQFF. This chain connects TRBV5-1 to TRBJ2-1; D call uncertain. Trimming removed 0 bases at V and 0 bases at J, with 7 bases between. Germline V CDR1 and CDR2: SGHRS, YFSETQ. The CDR3 sequence is 15 residues long. The full variable domain, completed using reference TRBV5-1 and TRBJ2-1, is KAGVTQTPRYLIKTRGQQVTLSCSPISGHRSVSWYQQTPGQGLQFLFEYFSETQRNKGNFPGRFSGRQFSNSRSEMNVSTLELGDSALYLCASSLGASSYNEQFFGPGTRLTVL.

This clone is a singleton in its sample. The rearrangement uses TRBV2 and TRBJ2-2; 10 bases agree with TRBD2. This CDR3 region has 15 residues. Germline loops: CDR1 SNHLY, CDR2 FYNNEI. V shed 7 bases, J shed 7 bases, and the junction held 9 bases outside the gene matches. CDR3 DNA sequence: TGTGCCAGCATGAGGAGCGGGGGGGCCGGCGGGGAGCTGTTTTTT. This gives the protein CASMRSGGAGGELFF.

The chain joins TRBV2 to TRBJ1-2, with 7 positions matching TRBD1. The CDR3 covers 12 residues. Germline V gene sequence: CDR1 SNHLY, CDR2 FYNNEI. The ends lost 7 bases at V and 8 bases at J; junction bases unmatched: 7. For the CDR3, the DNA is TGTGCCAGCAATTTAGACAGGGAAGGCTACACCTTC. The encoded protein is CASNLDREGYTF.